The rows below give T cell receptor beta chains drawn from one sample of a study of T cell repertoires in cytomegalovirus infection. TCRdb passed the reads through MiXCR, listing each CDR3 protein once. The data contain around 140,000 distinct CDR3 sequences, over 25% of them singletons. These receptors' targets are unknown. Sample: CD8+ T cells from cultured PBMCs, taken from culture after CMV antigen stimulation. These receptors originate from a human donor in good health (CMV status not recorded). Some clones in this sample may be carry-over from other donors' samples. The CDR3 runs from the conserved cysteine through the conserved F or W. The D gene is left open where the match is weak. Size is omitted from some rows. Given values are once, few, many or a class for expanded clones.

CDR3aa: CASSFSGGAMNTEAFF
CDR3nt: TGTGCCAGCAGCTTTTCAGGCGGCGCGATGAACACTGAAGCTTTCTTT
d_gene: -
j_gene: TRBJ1-1
abundance: -
v_gene: TRBV5-8

CDR3aa: CASSTGQGAKPNTEAFF
CDR3nt: TGTGCCAGCAGCACTGGACAGGGGGCGAAACCGAACACTGAAGCTTTCTTT
d_gene: TRBD1
j_gene: TRBJ1-1
abundance: -
v_gene: TRBV9

CDR3aa: CASSTGLEIDEQFF
CDR3nt: TGTGCCAGCAGCACGGGACTAGAAATTGATGAGCAGTTCTTC
d_gene: TRBD2
j_gene: TRBJ2-1
abundance: -
v_gene: TRBV12-3/TRBV12-4

CDR3aa: CASSARENTEAFF
CDR3nt: TGTGCCAGCAGCGCCAGGGAGAACACTGAAGCTTTCTTT
d_gene: -
j_gene: TRBJ1-1
abundance: few
v_gene: TRBV3-1

CDR3aa: CASSRDREETQYF
CDR3nt: TGTGCCAGTAGTAGAGACAGGGAGGAGACCCAGTACTTC
d_gene: TRBD1
j_gene: TRBJ2-5
abundance: few
v_gene: TRBV19

CDR3aa: CASSFGPTSGNTIYF
CDR3nt: TGTGCCAGCAGCTTTGGACCTACCTCTGGAAACACCATATATTTT
d_gene: -
j_gene: TRBJ1-3
abundance: -
v_gene: TRBV11-1

CDR3aa: CATAQGAGEQYF
CDR3nt: TGTGCCACCGCACAGGGGGCTGGAGAGCAGTACTTC
d_gene: TRBD1
j_gene: TRBJ2-7
abundance: -
v_gene: TRBV19

CDR3aa: CSARDPTDVNTEAFF
CDR3nt: TGCAGTGCTAGAGATCCCACGGACGTAAACACTGAAGCTTTCTTT
d_gene: -
j_gene: TRBJ1-1
abundance: -
v_gene: TRBV20-1

CDR3aa: CASSQFRGQDSEAFF
CDR3nt: TGTGCCAGCAGTCAATTCAGGGGGCAAGACTCTGAAGCTTTCTTT
d_gene: TRBD1
j_gene: TRBJ1-1
abundance: -
v_gene: TRBV7-3

CDR3aa: CASSPTGGTPERNTIYF
CDR3nt: TGTGCCAGCAGTCCGACAGGCGGGACTCCCGAACGAAACACCATATATTTT
d_gene: -
j_gene: TRBJ1-3
abundance: few
v_gene: TRBV27

CDR3aa: CAWSEGGMDYGYTF
CDR3nt: TGTGCCTGGAGTGAGGGAGGGATGGACTATGGCTACACCTTC
d_gene: -
j_gene: TRBJ1-2
abundance: -
v_gene: TRBV30

CDR3aa: CASSLGTGIEQYF
CDR3nt: TGTGCCAGCAGCTTAGGGACAGGGATCGAGCAGTACTTC
d_gene: TRBD1
j_gene: TRBJ2-7
abundance: -
v_gene: TRBV7-2

CDR3aa: CAISEEGQGIYEQYF
CDR3nt: TGTGCCATCAGTGAAGAGGGACAGGGGATTTACGAGCAGTACTTC
d_gene: TRBD1
j_gene: TRBJ2-7
abundance: many
v_gene: TRBV10-3

CDR3aa: CASSQTGPGELFF
CDR3nt: TGTGCCAGTAGTCAAACAGGGCCCGGGGAGCTGTTTTTT
d_gene: -
j_gene: TRBJ2-2
abundance: many
v_gene: TRBV19

CDR3aa: CASSPAVGTYEQYF
CDR3nt: TGTGCCAGCAGCCCAGCCGTTGGGACCTACGAGCAGTACTTC
d_gene: -
j_gene: TRBJ2-7
abundance: many
v_gene: TRBV7-6

CDR3aa: CASSLEFTGAYEQYF
CDR3nt: TGTGCCAGCAGTTTAGAGTTTACTGGGGCCTACGAGCAGTACTTC
d_gene: -
j_gene: TRBJ2-7
abundance: -
v_gene: TRBV27

CDR3aa: CASSPGASDTQYF
CDR3nt: TGTGCCAGCAGCCCCGGAGCCTCGGATACGCAGTATTTT
d_gene: -
j_gene: TRBJ2-3
abundance: few
v_gene: TRBV11-2

CDR3aa: CATSRDMGLAGGSFNEQFF
CDR3nt: TGTGCCACCAGCAGAGATATGGGACTAGCGGGGGGCTCTTTTAATGAGCAGTTCTTC
d_gene: TRBD2
j_gene: TRBJ2-1
abundance: -
v_gene: TRBV15

CDR3aa: CASKQLAGWYEQFF
CDR3nt: TGTGCCAGCAAGCAACTAGCGGGGTGGTATGAGCAGTTCTTC
d_gene: TRBD2
j_gene: TRBJ2-1
abundance: few
v_gene: TRBV27

CDR3aa: CASSLVVWDEQFF
CDR3nt: TGTGCCAGCAGCTTAGTGGTTTGGGATGAGCAGTTCTTC
d_gene: -
j_gene: TRBJ2-1
abundance: few
v_gene: TRBV11-3

CDR3aa: CASSEDISATYEQYF
CDR3nt: TGTGCCAGCAGTGAAGATATTAGCGCCACCTACGAGCAGTACTTC
d_gene: -
j_gene: TRBJ2-7
abundance: -
v_gene: TRBV2

CDR3aa: CASSLEGSGRSIQYF
CDR3nt: TGTGCCAGCAGTTTAGAAGGCAGCGGCAGGAGCATTCAGTACTTC
d_gene: -
j_gene: TRBJ2-4
abundance: -
v_gene: TRBV12-3/TRBV12-4

CDR3aa: CASIPFRRVGNQPQHF
CDR3nt: TGTGCCAGTATCCCTTTCCGCAGGGTCGGCAATCAGCCCCAGCATTTT
d_gene: -
j_gene: TRBJ1-5
abundance: -
v_gene: TRBV19

CDR3aa: CASSEGRYGYTF
CDR3nt: TGTGCCAGCAGCGAAGGACGGTATGGCTACACCTTC
d_gene: -
j_gene: TRBJ1-2
abundance: few
v_gene: TRBV5-6

CDR3aa: CASRKSDTQYF
CDR3nt: TGTGCCAGCAGAAAGTCAGATACGCAGTATTTT
d_gene: -
j_gene: TRBJ2-3
abundance: -
v_gene: TRBV12-3/TRBV12-4

CDR3aa: CANSPGRSGNSPLHF
CDR3nt: TGTGCCAACAGTCCGGGCCGGAGTGGTAATTCACCCCTCCACTTT
d_gene: -
j_gene: TRBJ1-6
abundance: -
v_gene: TRBV5-4

CDR3aa: CASSLLGAEAFF
CDR3nt: TGTGCCAGCAGCTTGTTGGGCGCTGAAGCTTTCTTT
d_gene: -
j_gene: TRBJ1-1
abundance: few
v_gene: TRBV7-3

CDR3aa: CSASRGLNTEAFF
CDR3nt: TGCAGCGCCTCGAGGGGGCTGAACACTGAAGCTTTCTTT
d_gene: TRBD1
j_gene: TRBJ1-1
abundance: few
v_gene: TRBV29-1

CDR3aa: CASSQEGGSGGGWGDTQYF
CDR3nt: TGCGCCAGCAGCCAAGAAGGAGGAAGCGGGGGGGGCTGGGGAGATACGCAGTATTTT
d_gene: TRBD2
j_gene: TRBJ2-3
abundance: many
v_gene: TRBV4-1